The 10 T cell receptor beta chains given below trace back to one sample, sequenced in a study of blood T cell repertoires in COVID-19. Sequenced by immunoSEQ multiplex PCR; TCRdb stores in-frame clones only, minus some. The profile shows 150,000 to 200,000 clones, 65% to 90% of them singletons. Sequencing input: PBMCs or T cells enriched from blood (not recorded which). All receptors derive from a man aged 50-59 years who had recovered from COVID-19.

The rearrangement joins TRBV7-8 to TRBJ1-5; TRBD1 might be the D (5 bases). The V end lost 1 base, the J end lost 0 bases, and 10 bases lay between the germline ends. This CDR3 is 16 amino acids long. Germline values: CDR1 SGHVS, CDR2 FQNEAQ. CDR3 in DNA: TGTGCCAGCAGCTTAGAAAGGACAAATAGCAATCAGCCCCAGCATTTT. Translated, it gives CASSLERTNSNQPQHF. Full variable domain (rest looked up from reference TRBV7-8 and TRBJ1-5): GAGVSQSPRYKVAKRGQDVALRCDPISGHVSLFWYQQALGQGPEFLTYFQNEAQLDKSGLPSDRFFAERPEGSVSTLKIQRTQQEDSAVYLCASSLERTNSNQPQHFGDGTRLSIL.

J is TRBJ2-5 and V is TRBV24-1, with D tentatively TRBD1 (6 bases). Looked up from germline, CDR1 is KGHDR and CDR2 is SFDVKD. CDR3 length: 15 amino acids. The germline V and J ends were trimmed by 4 bases and 1 base, with 12 bases remaining between them. CDR3 region: CATSDPTTGQETQYF. CDR3 DNA sequence: TGTGCCACCAGTGACCCCACGACAGGCCAAGAGACCCAGTACTTC.

This chain uses TRBV5-1 with TRBJ2-1; 10 bases line up with TRBD2. The CDR3 is 16 amino acids. The V and J ends lost 1 base and 4 bases, in that order; junction bases with no gene match: 5. CDR1 and CDR2 (germline): SGHRS, YFSETQ. CDR3 amino acids: CASSLPSGGVYNEQFF. Written as DNA, the CDR3 is TGCGCCAGCAGCTTGCCCAGCGGGGGGGTGTACAATGAGCAGTTCTTC.

The chain combines TRBV28 with TRBJ1-3; a possible D gene is TRBD1 (6 bases). Trimming took 6 bases from V and 0 from J, leaving 12 bases between them. CDR1 is MDHEN, CDR2 SYDVKM, per germline. The CDR3 contains 15 residues. As DNA, the CDR3 is TGTGCCAGCAGGACAGGACGGCACTCTGGAAACACCATATATTTT. Protein sequence: CASRTGRHSGNTIYF. The variable domain in full, with the rest retrieved from reference TRBV28 and TRBJ1-3, is DVKVTQSSRYLVKRTGEKVFLECVQDMDHENMFWYRQDPGLGLRLIYFSYDVKMKEKGDIPEGYSVSREKKERFSLILESASTNQTSMYLCASRTGRHSGNTIYFGEGSWLTVV.

This clone was seen only once. The chain has TRBV7-2 and TRBJ2-7; perhaps TRBD2 as D (7 bases). The V and J ends lost 5 bases and 2 bases respectively, with 16 bases between them. The CDR3 totals 15 residues. Germline loops: CDR1 SGHTA, CDR2 FQGNSA. The CDR3 region is CASSVGGRGPYEQYF. The CDR3 coding sequence is TGTGCCAGCAGCGTCGGGGGGCGGGGGCCCTACGAGCAGTACTTC.

The chain couples TRBV5-4 to TRBJ2-3, with 11 bases identical to TRBD2. This CDR3 region has 18 residues. V lost 4 bases and J lost 0; bases outside the gene matches: 10. Germline CDR1 reads SGHNT; CDR2 reads YYREEE (reference sequence). As DNA, the CDR3 is TGTGCCAGCAGCGTTCCAGGACTAGCGGGCGCTAGCACAGATACGCAGTATTTT. Amino acid sequence: CASSVPGLAGASTDTQYF.

This clone showed up just once. CDR3 residues: CASSFSGTGSSGANVLTF. In DNA form, the CDR3 reads TGCGCCAGCAGCTTTTCGGGGACAGGGAGCTCTGGGGCCAACGTCCTGACTTTC. V usage is TRBV5-1 and J usage is TRBJ2-6; 9 bases match TRBD1. Trimming at V came to 2 bases and at J to 0 bases, leaving 6 bases not matched to a gene. The CDR3 loop spans 18 amino acids. Germline V lookup: CDR1 SGHRS, CDR2 YFSETQ.

The genes are TRBV7-6 and TRBJ2-5; TRBD1 aligns across 9 bases. Germline-derived CDR1 and CDR2 are SGHVS and FNYEAQ. The CDR3 has 15 residues. Germline trimming cut 0 bases from V and 4 bases from J; bases unmatched to any gene: 3. For the CDR3, the DNA is TGTGCCAGCAGCTTAGCGGGACAGGGACGAGAGACCCAGTACTTC. This sequence encodes CASSLAGQGRETQYF.

The chain employs TRBV3-1 (or the pseudogene TRBV3-2) and TRBJ2-5; 8 bases are shared with TRBD2. Germline-derived CDR1 and CDR2 are LGHDT and YNNKEL (reference sequence). The CDR3 covers 15 residues. V lost 2 bases to trimming and J lost 4 bases; unmatched junction nucleotides: 6. The CDR3 DNA reads as TGTGCCAGCAGCCAATCGCGGGGGGCAGGAGAGACCCAGTACTTC. As protein: CASSQSRGAGETQYF.

The chain joins TRBV5-6 to TRBJ2-7; D may be TRBD2 (6 bases). The V gene lost 5 bases and the J gene lost 4 bases, with 19 bases spanning the gap. This CDR3 is built from 15 residues. Germline CDR1 SGHDT, CDR2 YYEEEE. CDR3 sequence reads: CASRAGHQGYYEQYF. The CDR3 coding sequence is TGTGCCAGCAGAGCGGGCCACCAGGGATATTACGAGCAGTACTTC.